A selection of T cell receptor beta chains follows, all from one sample in a study of blood T cell repertoires in COVID-19. Sequencing used immunoSEQ multiplex PCR; TCRdb keeps in-frame clones, though not all of them. The sample consists of about 90,000 clones, 92% of them appearing once. The sequenced sample consisted of peripheral blood. The receptors originated from a woman aged 55 to 70 with active COVID-19. Each CDR3 is given with its conserved first and last residue. D genes are given only for firm matches. For some rows the clone size is stated as once, few or many, or as a class when expanded; others skip it.

j_gene | abundance | v_gene | len | d_gene | CDR3aa | CDR3nt
TRBJ1-3 | NA | TRBV7-2 | 17 | TRBD1 | CASSLVSGTDSGNTIYF | TGTGCCAGCAGCTTAGTCTCCGGGACAGACTCTGGAAACACCATATATTTT
TRBJ1-1 | NA | TRBV12-3/TRBV12-4 | 13 | NA | CASSLRQEQGAFF | TGTGCCAGCAGTTTAAGACAGGAGCAAGGAGCTTTCTTT
TRBJ1-1 | once | TRBV3-1/TRBV3-2 | 14 | NA | CASTNGGYGTEAFF | TGTGCCAGCACCAACGGAGGGTACGGCACTGAAGCTTTCTTT
TRBJ2-2 | NA | TRBV10-3 | 15 | NA | CAISHPPGSGGELFF | TGTGCCATCAGTCACCCCCCCGGGAGTGGCGGGGAGCTGTTTTTT
TRBJ2-7 | NA | TRBV9 | 14 | TRBD1 | CASSPRQGPGEQYF | TGTGCCAGCAGCCCCCGACAGGGGCCGGGGGAGCAGTACTTC
TRBJ2-7 | NA | TRBV6-5 | 15 | TRBD2 | CASSYSSGGAYEQYF | TGTGCCAGCAGTTACTCCAGCGGGGGGGCGTACGAGCAGTACTTC
TRBJ2-1 | NA | TRBV7-9 | 12 | NA | CASSPDLQGQFF | TGTGCCAGCAGCCCGGACTTACAGGGGCAGTTCTTC
TRBJ2-2 | NA | TRBV3-1/TRBV3-2 | 15 | NA | CASSSGLTNTGELFF | TGTGCCAGCAGTTCGGGACTGACTAACACCGGGGAGCTGTTTTTT
TRBJ2-1 | NA | TRBV18 | 15 | NA | CASSRADLSYNEQFF | TGTGCCAGCTCACGAGCGGACCTCTCCTACAATGAGCAGTTCTTC
TRBJ1-2 | NA | TRBV10-1 | 16 | TRBD1 | CASSGGWQGVIYGYTF | TGCGCCAGCAGTGGCGGGTGGCAGGGGGTTATCTATGGCTACACCTTC
TRBJ2-1 | once | TRBV28 | 15 | TRBD2 | CASSHSGGPHNEQFF | TGTGCCAGCAGCCATAGCGGGGGGCCCCACAATGAGCAGTTCTTC
TRBJ1-5 | NA | TRBV6-6 | 12 | NA | CAVRDSNQPQHF | TGCGCCGTCAGGGATAGCAATCAGCCCCAGCATTTT
TRBJ2-5 | NA | TRBV24-1 | 13 | NA | CATRKGQQETQYF | TGTGCCACCAGGAAAGGACAGCAAGAGACCCAGTACTTC
TRBJ2-1 | few | TRBV29-1 | 15 | TRBD1 | CSTTGGDRGPNEQFF | TGCAGCACAACAGGGGGGGACAGGGGGCCGAATGAGCAGTTCTTC
TRBJ2-2 | NA | TRBV9 | 15 | NA | CASSMGAPSTGELFF | TGTGCCAGCAGCATGGGGGCGCCTAGCACCGGGGAGCTGTTTTTT
TRBJ2-1 | NA | TRBV14 | 18 | NA | CASSLDSRLVLSYNEQFF | TGTGCCAGCAGCCTGGATAGCCGACTAGTCCTCTCCTACAATGAGCAGTTCTTC
TRBJ2-1 | NA | TRBV5-4 | 15 | NA | CASSFKEVGNNGQFF | TGTGCCAGCAGCTTTAAGGAGGTAGGAAACAATGGGCAGTTCTTC
TRBJ1-3 | NA | TRBV7-2 | 14 | NA | CASSLTGTGNTIYF | TGTGCCAGCAGCTTAACAGGGACTGGAAACACCATATATTTT
TRBJ1-2 | NA | TRBV11-3 | 15 | TRBD1 | CASSFGGTGIYGYTF | TGTGCCAGCAGCTTCGGAGGGACAGGGATTTATGGCTACACCTTC
TRBJ2-3 | NA | TRBV30 | 15 | TRBD2 | CAWSLLAGVTDTQYF | TGTGCCTGGAGTCTACTAGCGGGAGTGACAGATACGCAGTATTTT
TRBJ2-2 | NA | TRBV4-2 | 19 | TRBD2 | CASSQPRGLAGTNTGELFF | TGTGCCAGCAGCCAACCACGGGGACTAGCGGGGACGAACACCGGGGAGCTGTTTTTT
TRBJ2-7 | NA | TRBV7-2 | 14 | TRBD2 | CASSTSGRDYEQYF | TGTGCCAGCAGCACCAGCGGGAGAGACTACGAGCAGTACTTC
TRBJ1-2 | NA | TRBV7-2 | 15 | TRBD1 | CASSPRQGAKYGYTF | TGTGCCAGCAGCCCCCGACAGGGGGCAAAGTATGGCTACACCTTC
TRBJ2-1 | NA | TRBV7-7 | 13 | NA | CASSLEQYNEQFF | TGTGCCAGCAGCTTAGAGCAATACAATGAGCAGTTCTTC
TRBJ2-5 | NA | TRBV19 | 13 | TRBD1 | CASSISGGETQYF | TGTGCCAGTAGTATTTCAGGGGGCGAGACCCAGTACTTC
TRBJ2-2 | once | TRBV5-4 | 16 | TRBD2 | CASSFGRRDYTGELFF | TGTGCCAGCAGCTTTGGCCGCCGGGACTATACCGGGGAGCTGTTTTTT
TRBJ1-2 | NA | TRBV4-2 | 14 | NA | CASSQDARGSGYTF | TGTGCCAGCAGCCAAGATGCCAGGGGTAGTGGCTACACCTTC
TRBJ1-1 | NA | TRBV7-9 | 15 | NA | CASSKPRTGNTEAFF | TGTGCCAGCAGTAAACCCAGAACAGGGAACACTGAAGCTTTCTTT
TRBJ2-5 | NA | TRBV5-6 | 15 | TRBD2 | CASRPPSGLEETQYF | TGTGCCAGCAGGCCCCCCTCGGGACTAGAAGAGACCCAGTACTTC
TRBJ2-1 | NA | TRBV18 | 14 | TRBD1 | CASSLYGTGNEQFF | TGTGCCAGCTCACTCTACGGGACAGGCAATGAGCAGTTCTTC
TRBJ2-5 | NA | TRBV7-3 | 15 | TRBD2 | CASSSGLAGGETQYF | TGTGCCAGCAGCTCGGGACTAGCGGGAGGAGAGACCCAGTACTTC
TRBJ2-7 | NA | TRBV7-2 | 14 | NA | CASFSLGSDYEQYF | TGTGCCAGCTTTAGTTTGGGGAGCGACTACGAGCAGTACTTC
TRBJ2-3 | NA | TRBV6-5 | 14 | TRBD1 | CASSYYRGADTQYF | TGTGCCAGCAGTTACTACAGGGGGGCAGATACGCAGTATTTT
TRBJ1-1 | NA | TRBV19 | 11 | NA | CASKAVAEAFF | TGTGCCAGTAAGGCGGTCGCTGAAGCTTTCTTT
TRBJ1-2 | NA | TRBV15 | 13 | NA | CATSRERAGGYTF | TGTGCCACCAGCAGAGAGAGGGCCGGCGGCTACACCTTC
TRBJ1-5 | NA | TRBV19 | 17 | TRBD1 | CASSSRQGPYSNQPQHF | TGTGCCAGTAGTTCCCGACAGGGACCTTATAGCAATCAGCCCCAGCATTTT
TRBJ2-1 | once | TRBV28 | 15 | TRBD2 | CASSLGTSGSGEQFF | TGTGCCAGCAGTCTCGGGACTAGCGGGAGTGGGGAGCAGTTCTTC